This is a list of T cell receptor beta chains from one sample in a study of cytomegalovirus exposure and HLA in healthy donors. Profiled with immunoSEQ multiplex PCR; TCRdb holds only in-frame clones, not every one. This table has some 170,000 clones, around 64% appearing once. The sequenced material came from PBMCs. These receptors were taken from a woman under 40 in good health and CMV-seronegative. The CDR3 runs from the conserved cysteine through the conserved F or W. Fields, in order: D gene, V gene, J gene, clone size, CDR3 protein, CDR3 DNA. The D gene is left open where the match is weak. Clone size appears in some rows only: once, few, many, or a class for an expanded clone.

D: NA
V: TRBV28
J: TRBJ1-1
size: NA
CDR3: CASSLGRRRTEAFF
DNA: TGTGCCAGCAGCCTAGGACGGAGGAGGACTGAAGCTTTCTTT

D: NA
V: TRBV29-1
J: TRBJ2-7
size: NA
CDR3: CSALQAYRGEQYF
DNA: TGCAGCGCCTTGCAAGCCTATAGAGGCGAGCAGTACTTC

D: NA
V: TRBV5-4
J: TRBJ2-7
size: NA
CDR3: CASSFGGTGIYEQYF
DNA: TGTGCCAGCAGCTTTGGCGGGACTGGAATTTACGAGCAGTACTTC

D: NA
V: TRBV25-1
J: TRBJ1-1
size: NA
CDR3: CASTYEMTVIMNTEAFF
DNA: TGTGCCAGCACCTACGAGATGACAGTTATCATGAACACTGAAGCTTTCTTT

D: TRBD1
V: TRBV27
J: TRBJ2-4
size: few
CDR3: CASSFKGQMSGIQYF
DNA: TGTGCCAGCAGTTTTAAGGGACAGATGTCCGGTATTCAGTACTTC

D: NA
V: TRBV18
J: TRBJ1-4
size: NA
CDR3: CASSPIGANPTNEKLFF
DNA: TGTGCCAGCTCACCTATTGGGGCTAACCCAACTAATGAAAAACTGTTTTTT

D: NA
V: TRBV2
J: TRBJ2-5
size: few
CDR3: CASSDWGVEKAQYF
DNA: TGTGCCAGCAGTGATTGGGGAGTCGAGAAGGCCCAGTACTTC

D: NA
V: TRBV6-1
J: TRBJ2-1
size: NA
CDR3: CASSEALAAPIEQFF
DNA: TGTGCCAGCAGTGAAGCCTTAGCTGCCCCTATTGAGCAGTTCTTC

D: TRBD1
V: TRBV7-9
J: TRBJ2-4
size: NA
CDR3: CAVHGTGGRVANKNIQYF
DNA: TGTGCCGTCCACGGGACAGGGGGCCGGGTGGCCAACAAAAACATTCAGTACTTC

D: TRBD1
V: TRBV4-1
J: TRBJ2-1
size: few
CDR3: CASSQAQGVSDEQFF
DNA: TGCGCCAGCAGCCAAGCGCAGGGGGTTAGCGATGAGCAGTTCTTC

D: NA
V: TRBV7-9
J: TRBJ1-3
size: few
CDR3: CASKDRSSGNTIYF
DNA: TGTGCCAGCAAAGACAGGTCGTCTGGAAACACCATATATTTT

D: NA
V: TRBV5-1
J: TRBJ2-7
size: NA
CDR3: CASSSSRHYEQYF
DNA: TGCGCCAGCAGCTCGAGCAGACACTACGAGCAGTACTTC

D: TRBD1
V: TRBV5-4
J: TRBJ1-2
size: NA
CDR3: CASSLQGVDGYTF
DNA: TGTGCCAGCAGCTTACAGGGGGTCGATGGCTACACCTTC

D: TRBD2
V: TRBV19
J: TRBJ2-3
size: NA
CDR3: CASSLQPIAGVADTQYF
DNA: TGTGCCAGTAGTTTGCAACCCATAGCGGGGGTGGCGGATACGCAGTATTTT

D: TRBD1
V: TRBV19
J: TRBJ1-6
size: NA
CDR3: CASSSRTGLGPLHF
DNA: TGTGCCAGTAGTTCCAGGACAGGGCTGGGACCCCTCCACTTT

D: NA
V: TRBV27
J: TRBJ1-5
size: few
CDR3: CASSLRQLNQPQHF
DNA: TGTGCCAGCAGTTTAAGACAGCTCAATCAGCCCCAGCATTTT

D: TRBD2
V: TRBV4-3
J: TRBJ2-1
size: NA
CDR3: CASSQDPSGGGYEQFF
DNA: TGCGCCAGCAGCCAAGATCCTAGCGGGGGTGGTTATGAGCAGTTCTTC

D: NA
V: TRBV18
J: TRBJ2-7
size: NA
CDR3: CASSPPSGISEQYF
DNA: TGTGCCAGCTCACCACCGTCCGGGATAAGCGAGCAGTACTTC

D: NA
V: TRBV6-6
J: TRBJ1-1
size: NA
CDR3: CASSRAPAGDTEAFF
DNA: TGTGCCAGCAGCCGTGCCCCGGCGGGGGACACTGAAGCTTTCTTT

D: TRBD1
V: TRBV30
J: TRBJ1-5
size: NA
CDR3: CAWSVKRGLMENQPQHF
DNA: TGTGCCTGGAGTGTAAAAAGGGGGCTAATGGAAAATCAGCCCCAGCATTTT

D: NA
V: TRBV7-2
J: TRBJ2-1
size: NA
CDR3: CASSLAGTRNEQFF
DNA: TGTGCCAGCAGCTTAGCGGGAACTAGAAATGAGCAGTTCTTC

D: NA
V: TRBV4-3
J: TRBJ1-1
size: once
CDR3: CASSQDPGNTEAFF
DNA: TGCGCCAGCAGCCAAGATCCCGGGAACACTGAAGCTTTCTTT